This TCR beta chain was identified during a study of response to subunit inactivated influenza vaccine. This clonotype was seen a few times. Antigen: not known. Study findings and constraints: Authors proposed each seasonal influenza vaccination draws in few new T cells.

CDR1 and CDR2 from the germline V gene are SGHTA and FQGNSA. This CDR3 spans 13 amino acids. Trimming removed 0 bases from V and 4 bases from J, with 7 bases in between. MiXCR was run by TCRdb on the RT-PCR reads, yielding one entry per CDR3 protein. The data show 450,000 to 500,000 distinct CDR3 sequences, with approximately 10% seen just once and approximately 12% held by the top ten. The receptor's source is a man aged 50 to 60 who received an inactivated influenza vaccine. Sequencing was performed on PBMCs from blood, taken roughly 46 days after vaccination. The chain employs TRBV7-2 and TRBJ2-7; D uncertain. The chain's CDR3 is CASSLAYFYEQYF. The CDR3 DNA is TGTGCCAGCAGCTTAGCGTACTTTTACGAGCAGTACTTC.